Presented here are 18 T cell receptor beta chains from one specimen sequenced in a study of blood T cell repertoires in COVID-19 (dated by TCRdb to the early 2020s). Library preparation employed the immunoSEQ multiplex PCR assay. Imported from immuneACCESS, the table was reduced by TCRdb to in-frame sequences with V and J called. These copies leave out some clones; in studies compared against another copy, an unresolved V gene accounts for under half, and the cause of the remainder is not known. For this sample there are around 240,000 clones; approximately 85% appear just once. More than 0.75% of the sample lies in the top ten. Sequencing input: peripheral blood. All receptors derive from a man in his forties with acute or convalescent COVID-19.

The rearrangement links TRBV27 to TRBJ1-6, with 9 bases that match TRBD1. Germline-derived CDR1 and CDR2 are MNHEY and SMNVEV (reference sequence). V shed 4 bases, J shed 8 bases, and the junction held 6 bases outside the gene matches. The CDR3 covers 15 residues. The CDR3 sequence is CASSYKQGADSPLHF. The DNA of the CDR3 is TGTGCCAGCAGTTACAAACAGGGGGCTGATTCACCCCTCCACTTT.

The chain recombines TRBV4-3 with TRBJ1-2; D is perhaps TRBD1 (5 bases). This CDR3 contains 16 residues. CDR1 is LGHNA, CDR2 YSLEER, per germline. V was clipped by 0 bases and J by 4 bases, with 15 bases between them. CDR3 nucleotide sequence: TGCGCCAGCAGCCAAGATCAGGGTGGCGCTAGCTATGGCTACACCTTC. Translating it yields CASSQDQGGASYGYTF.

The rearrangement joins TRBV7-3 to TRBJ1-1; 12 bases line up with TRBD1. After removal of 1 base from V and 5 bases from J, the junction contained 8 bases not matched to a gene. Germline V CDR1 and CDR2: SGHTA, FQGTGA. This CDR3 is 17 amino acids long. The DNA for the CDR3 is TGTGCCAGCAGCTTAAACGGGGACAGGGGGCCGGTAACTGAAGCTTTCTTT. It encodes CASSLNGDRGPVTEAFF.

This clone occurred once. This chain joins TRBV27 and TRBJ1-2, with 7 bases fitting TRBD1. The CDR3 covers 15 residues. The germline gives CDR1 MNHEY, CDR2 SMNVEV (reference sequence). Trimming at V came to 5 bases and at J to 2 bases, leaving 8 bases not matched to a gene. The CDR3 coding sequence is TGTGCCAGCAGTGCGGACAGGCGACTAAACTATGGCTACACCTTC. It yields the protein CASSADRRLNYGYTF.

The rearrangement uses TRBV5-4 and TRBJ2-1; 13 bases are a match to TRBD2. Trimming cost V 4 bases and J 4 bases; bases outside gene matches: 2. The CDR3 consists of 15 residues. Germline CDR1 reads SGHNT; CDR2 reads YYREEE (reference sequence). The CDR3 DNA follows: TGTGCCAGCAGCCAGACTAGCGGGGGGTACAATGAGCAGTTCTTC. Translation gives CASSQTSGGYNEQFF.

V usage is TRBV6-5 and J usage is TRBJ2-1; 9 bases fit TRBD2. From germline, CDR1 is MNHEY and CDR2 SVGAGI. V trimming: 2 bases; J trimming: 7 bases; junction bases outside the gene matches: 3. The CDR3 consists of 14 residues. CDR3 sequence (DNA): TGTGCCAGCAGTTACGCGGGGGGGCGGAATGAGCAGTTCTTC. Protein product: CASSYAGGRNEQFF.

The CDR3 region is CASSLWGGPYNEQFF. Here the CDR3 DNA reads TGTGCCAGCAGCTTGTGGGGGGGCCCCTACAATGAGCAGTTCTTC. The chain employs TRBV7-8 and TRBJ2-1; a weak D match, TRBD2 (7 bases). This CDR3 comprises 15 residues. Germline lookup yields CDR1 SGHVS and CDR2 FQNEAQ. V lost 3 bases and J lost 2, with 11 bases in between.

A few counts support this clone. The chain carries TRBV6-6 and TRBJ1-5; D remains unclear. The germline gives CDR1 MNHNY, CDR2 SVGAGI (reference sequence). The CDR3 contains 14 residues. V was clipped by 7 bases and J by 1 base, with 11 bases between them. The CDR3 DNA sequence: TGTGCCAGCAACCCCCGAGGGAGCAATCAGCCCCAGCATTTT. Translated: CASNPRGSNQPQHF.

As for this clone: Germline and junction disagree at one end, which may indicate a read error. The CDR3 loop is CAISAGTAYRSEHLF. The CDR3 DNA is TGTGCCATATCCGCCGGGACAGCCTACCGGAGTGAGCATCTCTTC. The chain carries TRBV10-3 and TRBJ2-1; 7 nucleotides line up with TRBD1. This CDR3 is 15 amino acids long. In germline, CDR1 is ENHRY, CDR2 SYGVKD.

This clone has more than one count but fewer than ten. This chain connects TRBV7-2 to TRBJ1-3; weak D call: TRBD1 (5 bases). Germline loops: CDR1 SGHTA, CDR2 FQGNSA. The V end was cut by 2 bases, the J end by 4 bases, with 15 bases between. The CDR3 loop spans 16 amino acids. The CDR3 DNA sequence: TGTGCCAGCAGCTTAAACCCCCCAGGGTCCGGAAACACCATATATTTT. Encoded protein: CASSLNPPGSGNTIYF.

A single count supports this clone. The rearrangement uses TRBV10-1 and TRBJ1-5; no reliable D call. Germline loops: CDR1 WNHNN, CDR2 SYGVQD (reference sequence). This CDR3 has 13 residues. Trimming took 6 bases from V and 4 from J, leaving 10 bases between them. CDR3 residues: CASSGGPNQPQHF. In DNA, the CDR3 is TGCGCCAGCAGCGGCGGGCCAAATCAGCCCCAGCATTTT.

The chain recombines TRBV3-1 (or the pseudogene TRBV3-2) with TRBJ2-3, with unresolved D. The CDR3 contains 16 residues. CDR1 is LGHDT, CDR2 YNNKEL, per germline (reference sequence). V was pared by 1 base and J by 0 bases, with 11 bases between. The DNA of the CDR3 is TGTGCCAGCAGCCAAGTTACTCCCACTAGCACAGATACGCAGTATTTT. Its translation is CASSQVTPTSTDTQYF.

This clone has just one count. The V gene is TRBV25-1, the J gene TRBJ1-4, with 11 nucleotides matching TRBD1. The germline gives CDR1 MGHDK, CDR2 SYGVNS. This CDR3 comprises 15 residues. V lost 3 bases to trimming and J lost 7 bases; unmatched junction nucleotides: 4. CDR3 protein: CASSDTGTGGEKLFF. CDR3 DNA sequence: TGTGCCAGCAGTGACACCGGGACAGGGGGTGAAAAACTGTTTTTT. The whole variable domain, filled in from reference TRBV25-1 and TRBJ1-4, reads EADIYQTPRYLVIGTGKKITLECSQTMGHDKMYWYQQDPGMELHLIHYSYGVNSTEKGDLSSESTVSRIRTEHFPLTLESARPSHTSQYLCASSDTGTGGEKLFFGSGTQLSVL.

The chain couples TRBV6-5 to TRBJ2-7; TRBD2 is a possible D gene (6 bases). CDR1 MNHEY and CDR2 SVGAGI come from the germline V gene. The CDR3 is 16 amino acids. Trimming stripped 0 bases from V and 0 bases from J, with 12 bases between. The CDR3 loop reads CASSYSGGVSSYEQYF. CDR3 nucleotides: TGTGCCAGCAGTTACTCCGGAGGGGTCAGCTCCTACGAGCAGTACTTC.

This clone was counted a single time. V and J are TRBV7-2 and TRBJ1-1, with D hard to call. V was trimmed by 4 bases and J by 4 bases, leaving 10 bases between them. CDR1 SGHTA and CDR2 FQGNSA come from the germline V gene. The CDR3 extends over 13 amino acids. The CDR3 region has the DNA TGTGCCAGCAGCTCCTTATTTAGCACTGAAGCTTTCTTT. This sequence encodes CASSSLFSTEAFF.

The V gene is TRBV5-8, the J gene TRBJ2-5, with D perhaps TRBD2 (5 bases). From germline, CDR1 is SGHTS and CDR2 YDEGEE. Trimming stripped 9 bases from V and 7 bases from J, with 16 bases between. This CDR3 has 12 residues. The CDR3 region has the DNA TGTGCCACCCGGACTGCCGCGGGGACCCAGTACTTC. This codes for CATRTAAGTQYF.

CDR3 loop: CASSRTDTQYF. The CDR3 DNA sequence: TGTGCCAGCAGCCGTACAGATACGCAGTATTTT. The chain is built from TRBV7-2 and TRBJ2-3; the D is unclear. The CDR3 consists of 11 residues. CDR1 is SGHTA, CDR2 FQGNSA, per germline. Trimming pared 5 bases from V and 3 bases from J, leaving 3 bases between.

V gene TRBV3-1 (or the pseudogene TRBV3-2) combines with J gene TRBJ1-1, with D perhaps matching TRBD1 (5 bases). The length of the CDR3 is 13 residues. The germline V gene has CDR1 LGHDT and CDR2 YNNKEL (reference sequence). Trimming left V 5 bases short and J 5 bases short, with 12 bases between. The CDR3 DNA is TGTGCCAGCAGCTCAGGGAAGGGTACTGAAGCTTTCTTT. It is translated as CASSSGKGTEAFF.